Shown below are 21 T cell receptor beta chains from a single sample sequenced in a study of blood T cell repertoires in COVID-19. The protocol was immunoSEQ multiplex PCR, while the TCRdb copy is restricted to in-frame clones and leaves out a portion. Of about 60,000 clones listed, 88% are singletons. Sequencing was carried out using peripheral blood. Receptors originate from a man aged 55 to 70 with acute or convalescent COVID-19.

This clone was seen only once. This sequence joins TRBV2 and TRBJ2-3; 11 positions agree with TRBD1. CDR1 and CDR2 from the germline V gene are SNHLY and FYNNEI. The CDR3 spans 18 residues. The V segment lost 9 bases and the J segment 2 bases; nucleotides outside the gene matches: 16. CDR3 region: CASRTGGAPRRSTDTQYF. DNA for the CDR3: TGTGCCAGTCGGACAGGGGGCGCCCCTCGGCGGTCCACAGATACGCAGTATTTT. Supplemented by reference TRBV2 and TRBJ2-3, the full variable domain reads EPEVTQTPSHQVTQMGQEVILRCVPISNHLYFYWYRQILGQKVEFLVSFYNNEISEKSEIFDDQFSVERPDGSNFTLKIRSTKLEDSAMYFCASRTGGAPRRSTDTQYFGPGTRLTVL.

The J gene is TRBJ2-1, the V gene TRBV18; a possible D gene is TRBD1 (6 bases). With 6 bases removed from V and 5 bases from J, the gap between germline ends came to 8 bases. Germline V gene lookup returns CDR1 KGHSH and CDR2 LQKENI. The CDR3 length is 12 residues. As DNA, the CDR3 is TGTGCCAGCTCGCGGACAGACAATGAGCAGTTCTTC. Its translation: CASSRTDNEQFF.

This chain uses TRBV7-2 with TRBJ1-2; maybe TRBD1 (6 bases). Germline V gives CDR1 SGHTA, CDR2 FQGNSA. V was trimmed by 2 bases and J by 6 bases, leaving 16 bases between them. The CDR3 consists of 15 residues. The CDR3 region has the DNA TGTGCCAGCAGCTTAACCCCGGCAGGGGTGAATGGCTACACCTTC. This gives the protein CASSLTPAGVNGYTF.

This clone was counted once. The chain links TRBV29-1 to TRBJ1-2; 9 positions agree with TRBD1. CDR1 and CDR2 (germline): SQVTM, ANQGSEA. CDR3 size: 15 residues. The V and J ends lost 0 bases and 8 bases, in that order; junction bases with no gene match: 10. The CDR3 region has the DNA TGCAGCGTTGAAGATCGGGGACAGGGATCGGGCGGCTACACCTTC. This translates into CSVEDRGQGSGGYTF.

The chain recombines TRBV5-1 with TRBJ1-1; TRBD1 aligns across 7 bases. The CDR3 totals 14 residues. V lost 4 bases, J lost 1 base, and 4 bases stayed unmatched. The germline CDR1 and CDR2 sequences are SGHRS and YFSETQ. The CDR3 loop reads CASSAQGPNTEAFF. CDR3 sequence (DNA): TGCGCCAGCAGCGCACAGGGGCCGAACACTGAAGCTTTCTTT.

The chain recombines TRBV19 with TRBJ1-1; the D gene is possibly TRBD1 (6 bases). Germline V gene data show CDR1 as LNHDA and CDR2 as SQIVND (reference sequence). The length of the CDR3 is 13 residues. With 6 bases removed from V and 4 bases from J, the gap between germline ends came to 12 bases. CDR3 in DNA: TGTGCCAGTAGATTGGGAGGGGGCACTGAAGCTTTCTTT. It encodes CASRLGGGTEAFF. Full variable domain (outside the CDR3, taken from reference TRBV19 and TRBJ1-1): DGGITQSPKYLFRKEGQNVTLSCEQNLNHDAMYWYRQDPGQGLRLIYYSQIVNDFQKGDIAEGYSVSREKKESFPLTVTSAQKNPTAFYLCASRLGGGTEAFFGQGTRLTVV.

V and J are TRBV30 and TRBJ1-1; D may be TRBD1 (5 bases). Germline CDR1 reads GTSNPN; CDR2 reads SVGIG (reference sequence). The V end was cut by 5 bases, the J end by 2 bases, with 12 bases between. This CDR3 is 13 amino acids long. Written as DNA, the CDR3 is TGTGCCTGGGGCCAGGGCAGCAACACTGAAGCTTTCTTT. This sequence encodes CAWGQGSNTEAFF.

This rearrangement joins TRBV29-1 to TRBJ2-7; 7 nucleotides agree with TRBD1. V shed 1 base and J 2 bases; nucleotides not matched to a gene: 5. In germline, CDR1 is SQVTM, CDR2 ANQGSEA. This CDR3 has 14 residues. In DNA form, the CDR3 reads TGCAGCGTTGAAGTCCCAGGGACAGCCTACGAGCAGTACTTC. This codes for CSVEVPGTAYEQYF.

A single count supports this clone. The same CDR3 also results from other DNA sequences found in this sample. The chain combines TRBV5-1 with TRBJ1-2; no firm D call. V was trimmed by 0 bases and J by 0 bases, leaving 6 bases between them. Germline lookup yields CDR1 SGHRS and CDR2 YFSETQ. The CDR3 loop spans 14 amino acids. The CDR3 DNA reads TGCGCCAGCAGCTTGGAACGAGCTAACTATGGCTACACCTTC. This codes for CASSLERANYGYTF.

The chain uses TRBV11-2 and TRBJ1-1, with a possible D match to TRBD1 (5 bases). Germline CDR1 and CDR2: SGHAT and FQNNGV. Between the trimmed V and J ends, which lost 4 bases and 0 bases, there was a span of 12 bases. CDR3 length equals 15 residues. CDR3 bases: TGTGCCAGCAGCTCGCGACAGACTCTGAACACTGAAGCTTTCTTT. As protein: CASSSRQTLNTEAFF.

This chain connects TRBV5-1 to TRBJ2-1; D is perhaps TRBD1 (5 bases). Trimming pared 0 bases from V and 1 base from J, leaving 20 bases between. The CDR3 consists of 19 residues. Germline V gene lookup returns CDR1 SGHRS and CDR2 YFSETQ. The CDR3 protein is CASSLGPQQEFLSYNEQFF. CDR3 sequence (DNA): TGCGCCAGCAGCTTGGGGCCCCAACAGGAGTTTTTATCCTACAATGAGCAGTTCTTC.

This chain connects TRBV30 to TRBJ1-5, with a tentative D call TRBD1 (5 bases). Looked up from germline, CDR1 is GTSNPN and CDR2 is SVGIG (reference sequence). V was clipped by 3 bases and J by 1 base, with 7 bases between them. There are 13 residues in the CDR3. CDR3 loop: CAWRRGSNQPQHF. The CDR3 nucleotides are TGTGCCTGGAGGCGGGGGAGCAATCAGCCCCAGCATTTT. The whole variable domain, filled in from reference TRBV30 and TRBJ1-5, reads SQTIHQWPATLVQPVGSPLSLECTVEGTSNPNLYWYRQAAGRGLQLLFYSVGIGQISSEVPQNLSASRPQDRQFILSSKKLLLSDSGFYLCAWRRGSNQPQHFGDGTRLSIL.

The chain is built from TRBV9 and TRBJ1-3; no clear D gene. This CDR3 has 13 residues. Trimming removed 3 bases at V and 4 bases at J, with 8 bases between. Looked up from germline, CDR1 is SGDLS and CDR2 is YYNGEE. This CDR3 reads CASSAQTGNTIYF. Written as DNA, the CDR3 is TGTGCCAGCAGCGCACAGACCGGAAACACCATATATTTT. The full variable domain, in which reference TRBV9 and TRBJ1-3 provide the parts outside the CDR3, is DSGVTQTPKHLITATGQRVTLRCSPRSGDLSVYWYQQSLDQGLQFLIQYYNGEERAKGNILERFSAQQFPDLHSELNLSSLELGDSALYFCASSAQTGNTIYFGEGSWLTVV.

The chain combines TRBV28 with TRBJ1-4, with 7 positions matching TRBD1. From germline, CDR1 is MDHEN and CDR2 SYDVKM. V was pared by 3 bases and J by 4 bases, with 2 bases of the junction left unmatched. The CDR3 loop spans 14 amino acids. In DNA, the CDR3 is TGTGCCAGCAGTTTTAGACAGGGTAATGAAAAACTGTTTTTT. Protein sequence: CASSFRQGNEKLFF.

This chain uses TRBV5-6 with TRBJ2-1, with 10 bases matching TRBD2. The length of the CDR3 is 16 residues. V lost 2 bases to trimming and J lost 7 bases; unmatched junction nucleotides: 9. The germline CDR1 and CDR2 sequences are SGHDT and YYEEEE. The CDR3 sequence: CASSFLAGVGGNEQFF. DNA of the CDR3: TGTGCCAGCAGCTTCCTAGCGGGAGTGGGGGGGAATGAGCAGTTCTTC.

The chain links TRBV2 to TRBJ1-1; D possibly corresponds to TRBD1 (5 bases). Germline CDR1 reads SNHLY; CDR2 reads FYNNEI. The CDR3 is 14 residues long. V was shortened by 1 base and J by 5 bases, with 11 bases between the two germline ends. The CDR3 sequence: CASSEGEGRTEAFF. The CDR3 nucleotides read TGTGCCAGCAGTGAAGGGGAGGGGAGGACTGAAGCTTTCTTT.

CDR3 region: CASSIGTSGGDTQYF. In nucleotides, the CDR3 is TGTGCCAGTAGTATTGGTACTAGCGGGGGAGATACGCAGTATTTT. V is TRBV19 and J is TRBJ2-3; 11 bases match TRBD2. V gave up 3 bases and J gave up 5 bases; unmatched junction bases: 4. This CDR3 contains 15 residues. CDR1 is LNHDA, CDR2 SQIVND, per germline (reference sequence).

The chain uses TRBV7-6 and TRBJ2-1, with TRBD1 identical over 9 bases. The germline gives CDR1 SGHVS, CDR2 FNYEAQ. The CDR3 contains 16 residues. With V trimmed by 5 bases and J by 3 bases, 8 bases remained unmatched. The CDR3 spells CASSTTGTGYYNEQFF. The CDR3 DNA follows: TGTGCCAGCAGCACTACCGGGACAGGGTACTACAATGAGCAGTTCTTC.

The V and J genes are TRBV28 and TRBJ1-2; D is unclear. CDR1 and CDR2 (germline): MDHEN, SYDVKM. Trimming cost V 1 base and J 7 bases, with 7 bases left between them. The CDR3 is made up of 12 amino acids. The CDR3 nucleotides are TGTGCCAGCAGTTTATTATCGGTTGGCTACACCTTC. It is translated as CASSLLSVGYTF.

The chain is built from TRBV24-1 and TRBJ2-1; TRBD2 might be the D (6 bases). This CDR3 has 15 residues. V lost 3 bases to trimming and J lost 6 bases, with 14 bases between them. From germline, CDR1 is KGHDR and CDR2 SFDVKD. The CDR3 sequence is CATSDPRDPGNEQFF. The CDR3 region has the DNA TGTGCCACCAGTGATCCGCGGGACCCGGGCAATGAGCAGTTCTTC.

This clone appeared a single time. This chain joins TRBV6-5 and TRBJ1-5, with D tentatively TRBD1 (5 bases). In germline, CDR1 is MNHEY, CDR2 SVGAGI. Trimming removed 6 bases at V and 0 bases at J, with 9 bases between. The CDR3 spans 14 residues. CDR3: CASSPDSSNQPQHF. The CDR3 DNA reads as TGTGCCAGCAGCCCCGACAGTAGCAATCAGCCCCAGCATTTT.